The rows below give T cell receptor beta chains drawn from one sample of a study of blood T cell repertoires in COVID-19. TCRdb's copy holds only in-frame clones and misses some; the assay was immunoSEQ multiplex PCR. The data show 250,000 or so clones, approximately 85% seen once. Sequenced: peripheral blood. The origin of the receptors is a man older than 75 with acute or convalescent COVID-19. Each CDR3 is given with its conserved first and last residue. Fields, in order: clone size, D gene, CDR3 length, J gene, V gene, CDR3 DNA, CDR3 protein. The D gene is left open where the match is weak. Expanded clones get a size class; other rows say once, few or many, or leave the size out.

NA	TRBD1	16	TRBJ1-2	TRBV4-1	TGCGCCAGCAGCCCGGACTGGGGACAGGGTGCCTATGGCTACACCTTC	CASSPDWGQGAYGYTF
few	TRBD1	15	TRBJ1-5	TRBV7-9	TGTGCCAGCAGCCCAGGGGGACAGGAGAGTCAGCCCCAGCATTTT	CASSPGGQESQPQHF
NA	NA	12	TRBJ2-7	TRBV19	TGTGCCAGTAGTAGAACAGGCTACGAGCAGTACTTC	CASSRTGYEQYF
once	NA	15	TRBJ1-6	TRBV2	TGTGCCAGCAGACGGTCCGAGACAGCTAATTCACCCCTCCACTTT	CASRRSETANSPLHF
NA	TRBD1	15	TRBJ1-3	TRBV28	TGTGCCAGCAGCTGGGGGCACAGGGGCGGAAACACCATATATTTT	CASSWGHRGGNTIYF
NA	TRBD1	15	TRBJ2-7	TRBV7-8	TGTGCCAGCAGCTCCCGGGACAGGGGCCTCTACGAGCAGTACTTC	CASSSRDRGLYEQYF
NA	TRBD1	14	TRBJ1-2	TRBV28	TGTGCCAGCAGTTTCAACAGGGGCGGCTATGGCTACACCTTC	CASSFNRGGYGYTF
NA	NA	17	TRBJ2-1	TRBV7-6	TGTGCCAGCAGCTTACTCGGGTCCAGAATCTCCTACAATGAGCAGTTCTTC	CASSLLGSRISYNEQFF
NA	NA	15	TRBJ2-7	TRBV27	TGTGCCAGCAGTCTATTACAGGGTAGGGACTACGAGCAGTACTTC	CASSLLQGRDYEQYF
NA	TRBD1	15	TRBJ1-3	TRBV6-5	TGTGCCAGCAGCGATAGACAGGGACAAGGAAACACCATATATTTT	CASSDRQGQGNTIYF
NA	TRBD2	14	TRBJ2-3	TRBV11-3	TGTGCCAGCAGAAGCGGGGGCTCCACAGATACGCAGTATTTT	CASRSGGSTDTQYF
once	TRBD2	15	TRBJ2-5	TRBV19	TGTGCCAGTAATCTGGGGGGAGGGCCCCAAGAGACCCAGTACTTC	CASNLGGGPQETQYF
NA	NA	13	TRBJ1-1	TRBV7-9	TGTGCCAGCAGCTACGCAGGGAACACTGAAGCTTTCTTT	CASSYAGNTEAFF
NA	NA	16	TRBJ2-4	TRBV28	TGTGCCAGCAGTTCCCGACAGGACCTAGCCAAAAACATTCAGTACTTC	CASSSRQDLAKNIQYF
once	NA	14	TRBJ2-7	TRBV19	TGTGCCAGTAGTGAGGGGGGGGCGCGGAACGAGCAGTACTTC	CASSEGGARNEQYF
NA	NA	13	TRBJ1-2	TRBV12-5	TGTGCTAGTGGCTTAGGCGGAAACTATGGCTACACCTTC	CASGLGGNYGYTF
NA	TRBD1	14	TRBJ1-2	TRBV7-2	TGTGCCAGCAGCTACGGACAGGGTCGTTCGGGCTACACCTTC	CASSYGQGRSGYTF
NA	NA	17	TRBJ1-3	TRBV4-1	TGCGCCAGCAGCCCGCCGGCAGGGGCGCTTAACGGGGACACCATATATTTT	CASSPPAGALNGDTIYF
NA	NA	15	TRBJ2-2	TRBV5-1	TGCGCCAGCAGCTTAAGACAGACGAACACCGGGGAGCTGTTTTTT	CASSLRQTNTGELFF
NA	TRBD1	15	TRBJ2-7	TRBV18	TGTGCCAGCTCACCGGGAAGCCGACAGGGCTACGAGCAGTACTTC	CASSPGSRQGYEQYF
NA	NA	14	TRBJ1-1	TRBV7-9	TGTGCCAGCAGCTTAGGGACAGCGCGTCCTGAAGCTTTCTTT	CASSLGTARPEAFF
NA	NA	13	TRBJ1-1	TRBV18	TGTGCCAGCTCCCTTAGAAGGGAGGTTGAAGCTTTCTTT	CASSLRREVEAFF
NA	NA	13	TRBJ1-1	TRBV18	TGTGCCAGCTCACCAAATAGACAGTCTGAAGCTTTCTTT	CASSPNRQSEAFF
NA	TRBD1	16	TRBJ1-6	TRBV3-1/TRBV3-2	TGTGCCAGCAGCCAAGTTATGACAGGGGTTGTTTCACCCCTCCACTTT	CASSQVMTGVVSPLHF
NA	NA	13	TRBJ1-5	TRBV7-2	TGTGCCAGCAGCTTAGACGCGGATCAGCCCCAGCATTTT	CASSLDADQPQHF
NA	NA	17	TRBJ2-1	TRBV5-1	TGCGCCAGCAGCCTGTTCGGGGGGCGCGGGACCTACAATGAGCAGTTCTTC	CASSLFGGRGTYNEQFF
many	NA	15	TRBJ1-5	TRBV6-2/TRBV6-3	TGTGCCAGCAGTTACGTCGCCAGAGGAAATCAGCCCCAGCATTTT	CASSYVARGNQPQHF
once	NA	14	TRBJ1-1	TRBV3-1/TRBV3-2	TGTGCCAGCAGCCAGGGCAGGCTGAACACTGAAGCTTTCTTT	CASSQGRLNTEAFF
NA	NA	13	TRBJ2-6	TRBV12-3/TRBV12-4	TGTGCCAGCAGTCTCTCTGGGGCCAACGTCCTGACTTTC	CASSLSGANVLTF
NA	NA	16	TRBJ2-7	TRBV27	TGTGCCAGCAGTTTGGGGAGCCCCGGCGAAGCGTACGAGCAGTACTTC	CASSLGSPGEAYEQYF
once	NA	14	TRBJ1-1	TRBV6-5	TGTGCCAGCAGGAGAGGTGTAATGAACACTGAAGCTTTCTTT	CASRRGVMNTEAFF
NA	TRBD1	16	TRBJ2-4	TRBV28	TGTGCCAGCAGTTTAGGGACAGGGGCCCCCAAAAACATTCAGTACTTC	CASSLGTGAPKNIQYF
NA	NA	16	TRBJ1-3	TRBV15	TGTGCCACCCATATCGGGGGATTCGGCTCTGGAAACACCATATATTTT	CATHIGGFGSGNTIYF
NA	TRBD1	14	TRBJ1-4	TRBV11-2	TGTGCCAGCAGCCCCGGGACAGGGAGTGAAAAACTGTTTTTT	CASSPGTGSEKLFF
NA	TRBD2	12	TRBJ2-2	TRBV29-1	TGCAGCGCCTCCGGGAGGGCAGGGGAGCTGTTTTTT	CSASGRAGELFF
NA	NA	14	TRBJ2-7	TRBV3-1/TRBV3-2	TGTGCCAGCAGCCCATGGCATGGCCCCTACGAGCAGTACTTC	CASSPWHGPYEQYF
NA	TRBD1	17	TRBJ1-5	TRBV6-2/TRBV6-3	TGTGCCAGCAGTTACCGTTCGGGACAGGTGCTGAATCAGCCCCAGCATTTT	CASSYRSGQVLNQPQHF
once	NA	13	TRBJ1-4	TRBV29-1	TGCAGCGCGATCCGCCGGGACAACGAAAAACTGTTTTTT	CSAIRRDNEKLFF
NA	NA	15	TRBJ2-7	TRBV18	TGTGCCAGCTCACCACCGGCGGGGAGCTCCTACGAGCAGTACTTC	CASSPPAGSSYEQYF
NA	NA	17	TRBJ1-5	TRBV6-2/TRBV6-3	TGTGCCAGCAGTTACGGATGGGGCTACCCCGTCAATCAGCCCCAGCATTTT	CASSYGWGYPVNQPQHF